Here is one T cell receptor (beta chain) with its context. This specimen belongs to a study of blood T cell repertoires in COVID-19. Whole-study context: Samples representing acute and convalescent COVID-19 were sourced from the United States, Italy and Spain. PBMCs, B-cell-depleted T cells, or T cells provided the cDNA or gDNA that made up the material.

This CDR3 comprises 17 residues. V was trimmed by 2 bases and J by 2 bases, leaving 16 bases between them. CDR1 is SGHTA, CDR2 FQGNSA, per germline. Methods used by the authors: Reference gene primer amplification gave nucleated cell count estimates. Profiling relied on immunoSEQ multiplex PCR, and the TCRdb table lists in-frame clones only, not all of them. V, J and clone size are taken as reported in that table, and D and trimming were inferred from the DNA itself. The data contain over 70,000 clones, 75% to 90% of them singletons. The clonotype originates from a human donor in a cohort sampled during active COVID-19. This chain joins TRBV7-2 and TRBJ2-1; D is possibly TRBD1 (6 bases). Material: peripheral blood. The CDR3 DNA reads TGTGCCAGCAGCTTAAAATCACCGAGACAGGCCTACAATGAGCAGTTCTTC. Its translation is CASSLKSPRQAYNEQFF. Using reference TRBV7-2 and TRBJ2-1 for the parts outside the CDR3, the full variable domain is GAGVSQSPSNKVTEKGKDVELRCDPISGHTALYWYRQSLGQGLEFLIYFQGNSAPDKSGLPSDRFSAERTGGSVSTLTIQRTQQEDSAVYLCASSLKSPRQAYNEQFFGPGTRLTVL.